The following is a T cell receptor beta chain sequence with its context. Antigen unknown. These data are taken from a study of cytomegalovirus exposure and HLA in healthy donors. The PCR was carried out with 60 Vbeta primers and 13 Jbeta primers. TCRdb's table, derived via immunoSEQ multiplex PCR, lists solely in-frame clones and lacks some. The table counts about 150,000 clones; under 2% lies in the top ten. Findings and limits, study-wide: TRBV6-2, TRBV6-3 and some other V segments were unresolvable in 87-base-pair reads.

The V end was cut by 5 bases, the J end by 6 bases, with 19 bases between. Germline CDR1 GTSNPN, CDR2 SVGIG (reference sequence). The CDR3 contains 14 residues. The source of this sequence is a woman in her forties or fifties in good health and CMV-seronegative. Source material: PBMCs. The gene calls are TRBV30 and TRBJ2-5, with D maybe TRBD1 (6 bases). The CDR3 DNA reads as TGTGCCTGGGATACAGGGCCGGGAAAAAAGACCCAGTACTTC. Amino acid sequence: CAWDTGPGKKTQYF.